Listed here are 17 T cell receptor beta chains from one sample, sequenced in a study of cytomegalovirus exposure and HLA in healthy donors. PCR used 60 Vbeta primers and 13 Jbeta primers. Assay: immunoSEQ multiplex PCR; the TCRdb copy retains only in-frame clones and omits some. The table lists about 72,000 clones. Specimen: PBMCs. These receptors originate from a man aged 40-50 years in good health and CMV-seronegative.

The chain combines TRBV2 with TRBJ1-2, with 8 bases aligning to TRBD1. Trimming at V came to 11 bases and at J to 1 base, leaving 6 bases not matched to a gene. This CDR3 is 13 amino acids long. Germline V gene lookup returns CDR1 SNHLY and CDR2 FYNNEI. CDR3 nucleotide sequence: TGTGCCGGTGGACAGGGACTTAACTATGGCTACACCTTC. This encodes CAGGQGLNYGYTF.

V is TRBV7-2 and J is TRBJ2-1, with D tentatively TRBD2 (6 bases). Per germline, CDR1 SGHTA and CDR2 FQGNSA. The CDR3 is 19 residues long. Trimming left V 2 bases short and J 0 bases short, with 20 bases between. The CDR3 nucleotides are TGTGCCAGCAGCTTAATCTTGATAGCGGACGTACCCTCCTACAATGAGCAGTTCTTC. Its translation: CASSLILIADVPSYNEQFF.

V usage is TRBV28 and J usage is TRBJ1-3, with 9 bases fitting TRBD1. CDR1 MDHEN and CDR2 SYDVKM come from the germline V gene. J gave up 9 bases and V 5 bases, and 11 bases lay outside the gene matches. This CDR3 is 15 amino acids long. The CDR3 protein is CASSLRDRVVGTIYF. The CDR3 DNA reads as TGTGCCAGCAGTCTAAGGGACAGGGTTGTTGGCACCATATATTTT.

Comments on this clone: The identical CDR3 is also encoded by other nucleotide sequences in the sample. The chain combines TRBV6-5 with TRBJ2-5; 13 bases are shared with TRBD2. J lost 4 bases, V lost 2 bases, and 1 base had no gene match. The CDR3 is 15 amino acids. Germline V gene data show CDR1 as MNHEY and CDR2 as SVGAGI. The CDR3 reads CASSYTSGGAETQYF. The CDR3 nucleotides read TGTGCCAGCAGTTACACTAGCGGGGGGGCAGAGACCCAGTACTTC.

The chain couples TRBV25-1 to TRBJ2-7; possible D gene TRBD1, 5 bases. CDR1 is MGHDK and CDR2 is SYGVNS in the germline V gene. There are 13 residues in the CDR3. The V end was cut by 8 bases, the J end by 2 bases, with 13 bases between. CDR3 loop: CASGNTGTYEQYF. CDR3 DNA sequence: TGTGCCAGCGGCAACACAGGTACCTACGAGCAGTACTTC.

The chain links TRBV25-1 to TRBJ2-1; D is ambiguous. Trimming took 6 bases from V and 3 from J, leaving 9 bases between them. This CDR3 comprises 13 residues. Germline CDR1 MGHDK, CDR2 SYGVNS. The CDR3 DNA follows: TGTGCCAGCAGCGATGCGAACTACAATGAGCAGTTCTTC. Encoded protein: CASSDANYNEQFF.

The CDR3 region has the DNA TGTGCCAGCAGTGAAGCTGTCCACTTTGAAGCTTTCTTT. Translating gives CASSEAVHFEAFF. The V gene is TRBV6-1, the J gene TRBJ1-1; D not resolved. Germline lookup yields CDR1 MNHNS and CDR2 SASEGT. The CDR3 sequence is 13 residues long. Trimming removed 0 bases at V and 7 bases at J, with 9 bases between.

V and J are TRBV9 and TRBJ2-1, with D maybe TRBD2 (6 bases). This CDR3 region has 16 residues. In germline, CDR1 is SGDLS, CDR2 YYNGEE. V was trimmed by 4 bases and J by 4 bases, leaving 18 bases between them. The CDR3 loop reads CASSFTTRAQYNEQFF. CDR3 DNA sequence: TGTGCCAGCAGCTTCACGACTAGGGCTCAATACAATGAGCAGTTCTTC.

As for this clone: One end of the junction does not line up with germline, which may come from a read error. CDR3 coding DNA: TGTGCCAGTTCTCAGCGGGCCAAAAACATTCAGCACTTC. It codes for CASSQRAKNIQHF. The chain recombines TRBV19 with TRBJ2-4, with D possibly TRBD2 on 6 matching bases. The CDR3 totals 13 residues. The germline gives CDR1 LNHDA, CDR2 SQIVND (reference sequence).

The rearrangement uses TRBV28 and TRBJ1-1; 8 nucleotides match TRBD1. V was clipped by 6 bases and J by 6 bases; unmatched bases: 12. There are 15 residues in the CDR3. The V gene's germline CDR1 is MDHEN and CDR2 SYDVKM. CDR3 coding DNA: TGTGCCAGCAGCCGGGCCGGGACAGGCGCCTCTGAAGCTTTCTTT. It translates to CASSRAGTGASEAFF.

The V and J genes are TRBV5-6 and TRBJ2-7, with 15 positions matching TRBD2. CDR3 length: 17 amino acids. Trimming removed 4 bases from V and 3 bases from J; junction bases left unmatched: 8. Germline assignment: CDR1 SGHDT and CDR2 YYEEEE. The DNA of the CDR3 is TGTGCCAGCAGCGGGGGACTAGCGGGGGGTTCGTACTACGAGCAGTACTTC. Amino acids: CASSGGLAGGSYYEQYF.

V usage is TRBV11-2 and J usage is TRBJ2-4; maybe TRBD2 (5 bases). CDR1 and CDR2 (germline): SGHAT, FQNNGV. V lost 0 bases, J lost 0 bases, and 9 bases lay in between. The CDR3 is 16 residues long. CDR3 amino acids: CASSLEGAIAKNIQYF. In DNA, the CDR3 is TGTGCCAGCAGCTTAGAGGGAGCGATAGCCAAAAACATTCAGTACTTC.

This chain uses TRBV6-1 with TRBJ2-7; possibly TRBD1 for D (5 bases). The CDR3 totals 15 residues. Germline lookup yields CDR1 MNHNS and CDR2 SASEGT. Trimming pared 4 bases from V and 2 bases from J, leaving 15 bases between. CDR3: CASSASGHGPYEQYF. CDR3 sequence (DNA): TGTGCCAGCAGTGCCTCTGGACACGGCCCCTACGAGCAGTACTTC.

The chain has TRBV2 and TRBJ1-2, with 9 nucleotides matching TRBD1. CDR3 length: 14 amino acids. Germline CDR1 is SNHLY and CDR2 is FYNNEI. V gave up 2 bases and J gave up 10 bases; unmatched junction bases: 8. CDR3 in amino acids: CASSEYRGRIDYTF. In DNA form, the CDR3 reads TGTGCCAGCAGTGAATACAGGGGGCGAATCGACTACACCTTC.

This sequence joins TRBV30 and TRBJ1-2, with D perhaps matching TRBD1 (5 bases). The CDR3 is 14 amino acids. Germline assignment: CDR1 GTSNPN and CDR2 SVGIG (reference sequence). Trimming took 5 bases from V and 6 from J, leaving 19 bases between them. In DNA form, the CDR3 reads TGTGCCTGGGGCTGGGGCGGAGCTTCAAATGGCTACACCTTC. The encoded protein is CAWGWGGASNGYTF.

About this clone itself: An end of the junction does not agree with germline; a read error may underlie this. V and J are TRBV28 and TRBJ2-7; possible D gene TRBD2, 7 bases. The length of the CDR3 is 12 residues. CDR1 is MDHEN and CDR2 is SYDVKM in the germline V gene. The CDR3 DNA reads TGTGCCAGCACCCCTGGGGGGGGCGCGACGAATTTC. It translates to CASTPGGGATNF.

The chain recombines TRBV5-6 with TRBJ2-2; 10 bases align to TRBD2. The CDR3 is 18 amino acids. V was pared by 4 bases and J by 4 bases, with 13 bases of the junction left unmatched. Germline CDR1 reads SGHDT; CDR2 reads YYEEEE. DNA for the CDR3: TGTGCCAGCAGCGCAAGATTCCTGAGCGGGGGGGCCACCGGGGAGCTGTTTTTT. This sequence encodes CASSARFLSGGATGELFF.